This T cell receptor beta chain was documented in a study of cytotoxic CD8 clonotypes in ibrutinib-treated CLL. Whole-study context: There were approximately ten relapsed/refractory patients and around 15 treatment-naive patients, and some 18 were IGHV unmutated.

Profiling relied on immunoSEQ multiplex PCR, and the TCRdb table lists in-frame clones only, not all of them. The profile shows around 160,000 clones, 81% of them singletons. The CDR3 length is 17 residues. The ends lost 2 bases at V and 0 bases at J; junction bases unmatched: 4. Germline V gives CDR1 MNHNS, CDR2 SASEGT. This sample comprised PBMCs, obtained after 12 months of ibrutinib treatment. This TCR came from a human donor with chronic lymphocytic leukemia. V usage is TRBV6-1 and J usage is TRBJ1-6; 7 bases map to TRBD1. Written as DNA, the CDR3 is TGTGCCAGCAGTGAAACGACAGGGAGCTCCTATAATTCACCCCTCCACTTT. Protein sequence: CASSETTGSSYNSPLHF.